Sequencing of this T cell receptor beta chain was carried out in a study of cytomegalovirus exposure and HLA in healthy donors. On the study more broadly: A prior study identified roughly 110 million unique TCR beta sequences from roughly 180 million T cells.

On this clone itself: Its specificity is not known.

General study findings and limits: In an earlier analysis, in 587 donors, most V segments appeared productive either ~87% or ~30% of the time. A later analysis associated approximately 17,000 TCR beta sequences with HLA alleles at a 0.05 false discovery rate.

The PCR was carried out with 60 Vbeta primers and 13 Jbeta primers. Sequenced by immunoSEQ multiplex PCR; TCRdb stores in-frame clones only, minus some. The data contain about 150,000 clones, roughly 77% of them singletons. Trimming pared 0 bases from V and 5 bases from J, leaving 6 bases between. The CDR3 covers 13 residues. CDR1 and CDR2 from the germline V gene are LGHNA and YNFKEQ. The material sequenced was PBMCs. The chain employs TRBV4-2 and TRBJ2-3; D not certain. This TCR came from a man younger than 45 in good health and CMV-seropositive. CDR3 DNA: TGTGCCAGCAGCCAAGAGTGGCAAGATACGCAGTATTTT. Protein product: CASSQEWQDTQYF.